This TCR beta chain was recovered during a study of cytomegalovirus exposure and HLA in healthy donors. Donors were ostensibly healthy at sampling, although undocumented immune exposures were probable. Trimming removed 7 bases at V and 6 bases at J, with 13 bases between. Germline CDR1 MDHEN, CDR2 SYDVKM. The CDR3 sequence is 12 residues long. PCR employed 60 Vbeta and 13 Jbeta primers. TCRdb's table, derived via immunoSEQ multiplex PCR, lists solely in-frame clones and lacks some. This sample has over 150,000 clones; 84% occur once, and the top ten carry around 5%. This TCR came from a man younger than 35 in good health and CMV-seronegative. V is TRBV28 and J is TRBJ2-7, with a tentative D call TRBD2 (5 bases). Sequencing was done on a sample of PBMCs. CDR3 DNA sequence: TGTGCCAGCAAACTAGATATTGGCGAGCAGTACTTC. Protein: CASKLDIGEQYF.